Listed below are T cell receptor beta chains from one sample, sequenced in a study of regulatory T cells in long-lasting Graves disease. Using its own MiXCR run on the multiplex PCR reads, TCRdb lists one record per CDR3 protein. The repertoire holds fewer than 350,000 distinct CDR3 sequences, with over 15% as singletons. The specimen comprised peripheral blood mononuclear cells (PBMCs), sampled at new diagnosis, from a patient treated with antithyroid drugs. The receptors derive from a female donor with Graves disease. The conserved cysteine and the conserved F or W are not part of the CDR3 here.

V | length | CDR3
TRBV7-9 | 10 | ASSLDGAGYT
TRBV6-1 | 12 | ASSEGSGGKAQH
TRBV20-1 | 11 | SAGLDLNNEQF
TRBV11-2 | 13 | ASSLGTGVGETQY
TRBV6-4 | 11 | ASSEDNNQPQH
TRBV6-1 | 15 | ASSLQGALANTGELF
TRBV6-1 | 12 | AIGTGGLAGELF
TRBV3-1 | 12 | ASSQRGSADTQY
TRBV28 | 9 | ASSLRGGYT
TRBV20-1 | 14 | SARDDQGGVVYEQY
TRBV19 | 12 | ASARDGGGYGYT